This entry concerns a single T cell receptor beta chain. This sample was taken from a study of blood T cell repertoires in COVID-19. Repertoires were generated with immunoSEQ multiplex PCR, while TCRdb's copy carries only in-frame clones and drops some. Of roughly 120,000 clones listed, approximately 82% were seen once; the top ten hold approximately 7%. Germline V gene data show CDR1 as SNHLY and CDR2 as FYNNEI. Trimming cost V 6 bases and J 9 bases; bases outside gene matches: 12. The CDR3 runs 16 residues. This clonotype originated in a man between 70 and 80 years old with active or convalescent COVID-19. The sequenced material came from peripheral blood. The chain carries TRBV2 and TRBJ2-1; 12 bases line up with TRBD2. CDR3 sequence: CASRTLAGGPASEQFF. DNA for the CDR3: TGTGCCAGCAGAACACTAGCGGGGGGCCCGGCCAGTGAGCAGTTCTTC.